This TCR beta chain appears in the sequencing data of a study of OX40 agonist ivuxolimab in advanced cancers. The study's findings and limits: The study did not work out the antigen specificity of the expanded peripheral T cells.

The J segment lost 10 bases and the V segment lost 7 bases, leaving 12 bases of the junction unmatched. CDR1 and CDR2 (germline): PRHDT, FYEKMQ (reference sequence). The CDR3 consists of 14 residues. This clone was found once. Its specificity is not known. Autoimmune disease history or systemic immunosuppression meant exclusion. Sequenced by immunoSEQ multiplex PCR; TCRdb stores in-frame clones only, minus some. The sample carries approximately 81,000 clones, about 92% recorded once. The input for sequencing was CD4+ or CD8+ T cells sorted from blood, taken in a trial of the OX40 agonist ivuxolimab. The chain recombines TRBV13 with TRBJ1-2, with 10 nucleotides matching TRBD1. The TCR comes from an adult with an advanced solid tumor such as melanoma, head and neck, liver or kidney cancer. This CDR3 reads CASNSDRDRGVYTF. The CDR3 nucleotides read TGTGCCAGCAACTCCGACCGGGACAGGGGCGTCTACACCTTC.